In this sample, the clone carrying this T cell receptor beta chain turned up many times. At one of its ends the junction is not consistent with the germline gene, which may arise from a read error. Time point defined: newly diagnosed GD, antithyroid drugs for less than 3 months. With RNA extracted from PBMCs as input, the TCR library was made. Germline V gene lookup returns CDR1 SGHRS and CDR2 YFSETQ. The CDR3 is 13 amino acids. Building of the TCR beta libraries involved iRepertoire HTBI primers and Arm-PCR of CDR3 regions. MiXCR, run by TCRdb on the multiplex PCR reads, gives a single entry per CDR3 protein. The sample lists some 200,000 distinct CDR3 sequences, roughly 19% seen once, with about 12% in the top ten. This specimen belongs to a study of regulatory T cells in long-lasting Graves disease. The data also belong to a second study, concerning T cells in Graves' hyperthyroidism and ophthalmopathy.

V usage is TRBV5-1 and J usage is TRBJ2-5; D is unresolved. The TCR originated in a woman under 40 with Graves disease. The sequenced sample was peripheral blood mononuclear cells (PBMCs), obtained at new diagnosis, from a patient treated with antithyroid drugs. The CDR3 region is CASSLGGQETQYF. CDR3 nucleotides: TGTGCCAGCAGCTTAGGCGGTCAAGAGACCCAGTACTTC.